This T cell receptor beta chain originates from a study of cytomegalovirus exposure and HLA in healthy donors (dated 2017 in TCRdb). Context from the whole study: An earlier analysis of more than 550 of the donors reported 250 to 350 Gb of sequence data and approximately 120 million unique TCR beta sequences obtained from 150 million to 200 million T cells. An early release that covered about 600 HLA-typed donors contained around 300 gigabases of sequencing data and approximately 85 million unique TCR sequences. Of the 350 to 450 genotyped donors, around 81% fell in the genetic ancestry cluster associated with self-reported Caucasian donors. The study aimed to test whether signatures of past pathogen exposure could be identified by cataloging public T cell receptors. The study used immunosequencing to profile the T cell repertoires of approximately 650 subjects and linked those repertoires to cytomegalovirus serostatus. In addition to the first cohort of around 670 subjects, a separate validation cohort of approximately 110 different subjects was used. The study combined high-throughput TCR immunosequencing, statistical association of individual TCRs with disease status, and machine learning to predict cytomegalovirus infection status. A later analysis re-examined previously published TCR beta repertoires from over 500 donors and added high-resolution HLA genotyping to investigate patterns of TCR occurrence. In the later analysis, no new phenotypic data were used to find candidate immune exposures; instead, reliance was placed on TCR beta sequences and their occurrence across donors. An earlier analysis of 587 of the donors applied high-throughput TCR beta sequencing to assess whether each TCR beta V gene segment acted as functional or pseudogenic. Donor age, sex, ethnicity and CMV serostatus were compiled alongside the repertoire data. In a later genetic analysis, genome-wide SNP genotypes for about three fifths of the roughly 670 donors were used, and that subset was treated as a discovery cohort. Every discovery cohort repertoire had been produced on one sequencing platform. Class I and class II HLA loci were covered by the typing at four-digit resolution. The number of donors typed differed by locus, with 629-630 for A, B, C, DRB1 and DQB1, roughly 520 for DQA1, 600 to 610 for DPA1, and some 440 for DPB1. A handful of DR-DQ haplotypes were handled as single units for association and clustering because linkage in the cohort was strong. On average, roughly 240,000 unique TCR beta nucleotide sequences were sequenced per donor among more than 350 genotyped donors of the cohort, with 15% to 20% of those sequences being non-productive. Overall study outcomes, separate from this receptor: Because the 87-base-pair reads could not distinguish some IMGT-functional V segments, including TRBV6-2 and TRBV6-3, those segments were excluded. A later genetic analysis associated a missense DCLRE1C variant with V-gene and J-gene trimming of TCR beta chains, and an independent cohort replicated the association. Roughly uniform sequencing depth across donors was assumed in presence/absence analyses, although this assumption may not hold. Cytomegalovirus status was reported to be diagnosed by the classifier with high specificity and sensitivity in both the original and validation cohorts. A cluster of highly shared sequence variants was judged likely to be a technical artifact of the sequencing pipeline. A later analysis reported that several top co-occurrence clusters appeared linked to parvovirus B19, influenza, CMV and Epstein-Barr virus. Broadly in line with IMGT annotations, most TCR beta V segments showed up in productive rearrangements about 90% or about 30% of the time in an earlier analysis of under 700 of the donors. A later analysis found that most CMV-associated TCR beta chains appeared HLA-restricted, with HLA associations seemingly driven largely by CMV exposure. Across donors, most TCR sequences were observed very rarely, whereas some public TCRs were present in many individuals. In a later analysis, HLA-associated TCR beta chains showed more clonal expansion and lower generation probabilities than non-associated chains that were equally common. A later analysis found that TCR association rates varied across HLA loci, with DRB1 alleles showing the most associated TCRs and HLA-C alleles the fewest. The earlier analysis of almost 600 of the donors excluded fewer than 20 rarely observed V segments, including chromosome 9 orphons, because counts were too low. Compared with the approximately 600-donor mean, donors in an Asian-associated ancestry cluster had fewer N-insertions in productive TCRs, according to a later genetic analysis. Because some donors lacked HLA typing at each locus, the association tests relied only on the typed subset. In the study, approximately 160 TCR beta chains were listed as associated with cytomegalovirus. In a later analysis, around 17,000 TCR beta sequences were associated with specific HLA alleles at a false discovery rate of 0.05. Immune exposure information for the cohort was limited to CMV serostatus. A further reported finding was that TCR beta sequences accurately predicted the HLA-A and HLA-B alleles for most subjects in the first cohort. When HLA alleles, especially DR and DQ, strongly co-occurred, TCR associations were difficult to assign to individual alleles. In vitro tests confirmed that three of the cytomegalovirus-associated TCR beta chains recognize cytomegalovirus antigens. The authors suggested that the approach could potentially be extended to other disease states and immunological phenotypes. In this cohort, only TCR beta chains were sequenced, and detectable features were limited by the absence of alpha or paired-chain data. Correlated functional status among segregating V segments might reflect linkage disequilibrium, but an unknown experimental factor could not be ruled out.

Of note for this clone: The specificity of this receptor is unknown.

The cohort consisted of 600 to 700 healthy bone marrow donors. Cohort members were all nominally healthy when sampled, although unrecorded immune exposures were likely present. The donor was CMV seropositive and was included in the group of 250 to 300 seropositive cohort members. Every donor gave a peripheral blood sample, and the peripheral blood mononuclear cells from that sample were used for TCR beta sequencing. The Qiagen DNeasy Blood Extraction Kit was used to extract genomic DNA from the blood cell samples. Germline trimming amounts to 3 bases on V and 8 bases on J, with 4 as the count of junction bases outside the gene matches. CDR1 SEHNR and CDR2 FQNEAQ are derived from the germline V gene (reference sequence). Reading from cysteine to phenylalanine, the CDR3 counts 14 amino acids. Only the CDR3 region is kept as DNA, spanning 42 bases read in frame from base 1. Library construction relied on the immunoSEQ multiplex PCR assay. For the multiplex PCR, a mixture combining 60 forward primers for TCR Vbeta segments and 13 reverse primers for TCR Jbeta segments was used. The CDR3 region of rearranged TCR beta genes was amplified from genomic DNA with a multiplex PCR assay. The Illumina HiSeq System was used to sequence the amplified TCR beta libraries as 87-base-pair reads. The authors' analysis ran thus. A later analysis tallied tens of millions of unique TCR beta chains across the 700 or so repertoires, and some 10 million of those chains were shared by two or more donors. A nearest-neighbor algorithm error-corrected the raw reads and collapsed the reads into unique sequences, merging closely related sequences to remove PCR and sequencing errors. To assign V, D and J gene segments, CDR3 sequences were aligned to IMGT reference sequences. For a sequence to be retained, at least a six-nucleotide match to both a V gene segment and a J gene segment was required. A rearrangement counted as productive if the CDR3 had no stop codons and remained in frame with V and J, and every other rearrangement counted as non-productive. Following IMGT convention, CDR3 was defined as the stretch from the second conserved V-encoded cysteine to the conserved J-encoded phenylalanine. The earlier analysis of about 620 of the donors excluded sequences that lacked an unambiguous match to a single V gene segment. In an earlier analysis of 587 of the donors, a V segment was called functional when productive rearrangements were above 56.7%, and segregating when the standard deviation between donors exceeded 5%. A statistical classification framework was developed to diagnose cytomegalovirus status using the catalog of TCR beta chain sequences. In a later analysis, V and J genes were assigned by comparing TCR nucleotide sequences against IMGT/GENE-DB human TR gene sequences. In a later analysis, CDR3 sequences and most-parsimonious VDJ recombination scenarios were assigned using the TCRdist pipeline. A later analysis defined each TCR beta chain by its CDR3 amino acid sequence plus V-gene family, and excluded reads lacking a unique V-gene family. In a later analysis, around 650 highly shared, low-generation-probability nucleotide sequences were removed to address suspected cross-contamination and a sequencing artifact. For each public chain, a later analysis derived a clonal expansion index from normalized ranks of inferred template counts within each repertoire. Generation probabilities in a later analysis came from a VDJ recombination model fitted to out-of-frame rearrangements, and those results were checked against IGoR. Hypergeometric tests were used in a later analysis to score TCR-TCR, TCR-HLA and TCR-CMV co-occurrence, with a repertoire-size bias correction applied to the TCR pairs. To estimate false discovery rates, a later analysis permuted the HLA or CMV assignments 20 times. In a later analysis, co-occurring TCRs were grouped with DBSCAN, and TCRdist sequence similarity was added when clustering was performed within HLA-allele-positive subsets. Repertoires with fewer than 30,000 or more than 120,000 public chains, plus five repertoires with anomalous nucleotide sharing, were excluded from co-occurrence clustering. TCRdb's version of the immuneACCESS table is confined to in-frame rearrangements and falls short of the full clone set. An unresolved V gene accounts for under half of the shortfall where checked; the remainder is of unknown origin. That table furnishes V, J and clone size, whereas the DNA furnished D and trimming. The table for this sample shows under 70,000 clones. The top ten hold 2.4% of the sample.

The clonotype originates from a female donor in good health and CMV-seropositive. This chain joins TRBV7-9 to TRBJ1-6; 7 nucleotides in the junction match TRBD1. Specimen: PBMCs. The CDR3 sequence is CASSFNQGDSPLHF. At the DNA level, the sequence is TGTGCCAGCAGCTTTAACCAGGGGGATTCACCCCTCCACTTT.